Listed below are T cell receptor beta chains from one sample, sequenced in a study of T cells in Graves' hyperthyroidism and ophthalmopathy. In TCRdb, the multiplex PCR reads were re-called with MiXCR into one record per CDR3 protein. Of about 700,000 distinct CDR3 sequences in the sample, less than 45% were seen once. What was sequenced was peripheral blood or thyroid tissue (not recorded which). These receptor sequences come from an adult man with Graves' disease, either hyperthyroidism or ophthalmopathy (not recorded which). The CDR3 runs from the conserved cysteine through the conserved F or W. The D gene is left open where the match is weak. Part of the rows lack a size; the others show once, few, many or a class for expanded clones.

NA	many	TRBV9	TRBJ1-4	CASSVGLDEKLFF	TGTGCCAGCAGCGTAGGGTTAGATGAAAAACTGTTTTTT
NA	many	TRBV7-9	TRBJ2-7	CASSLVRGVSSYEQYF	TGTGCCAGCAGCTTAGTGAGAGGGGTTTCCTCCTACGAGCAGTACTTC
TRBD2	NA	TRBV12-3/TRBV12-4	TRBJ2-5	CASSGPSGGRETQYF	TGTGCCAGCAGTGGGCCTAGCGGGGGACGAGAGACCCAGTACTTC
TRBD1	NA	TRBV6-1	TRBJ1-1	CASTAGQGLVEAFF	TGTGCCAGCACTGCTGGACAGGGACTAGTTGAAGCTTTCTTT
TRBD1	many	TRBV7-9	TRBJ1-6	CASRNTGDDNSPLHF	TGTGCCAGCAGAAACACAGGGGACGATAATTCACCCCTCCACTTT
TRBD1	many	TRBV10-2	TRBJ2-7	CASKSTGGSDEQYF	TGCGCCAGCAAATCGACAGGGGGAAGCGACGAGCAGTACTTC
NA	many	TRBV2	TRBJ1-5	CASSGTANQPQHF	TGTGCCAGCAGTGGTACCGCAAATCAGCCCCAGCATTTT
TRBD2	few	TRBV7-9	TRBJ2-7	CASSQTSGVYEQYF	TGTGCCAGCAGCCAGACTAGCGGGGTATACGAGCAGTACTTC
NA	NA	TRBV5-5	TRBJ1-4	CASSLGADRSSNEKLFF	TGTGCCAGCAGCTTAGGGGCGGACAGATCTTCTAATGAAAAACTGTTTTTT
NA	few	TRBV2	TRBJ1-3	CASSEAGGTGNTIYF	TGTGCCAGCAGTGAAGCGGGAGGAACCGGAAACACCATATATTTT
NA	few	TRBV19	TRBJ2-7	CASSITTSPDEQYF	TGTGCCAGTAGTATAACTACCTCGCCGGACGAGCAGTACTTC
NA	NA	TRBV6-1	TRBJ2-2	CASSEVGGGTGELFF	TGTGCCAGCAGTGAAGTCGGGGGTGGCACCGGGGAGCTGTTTTTT
TRBD1	NA	TRBV2	TRBJ2-5	CASSVGDSDFETQHF	TGTGCCAGCAGCGTAGGGGACAGTGACTTTGAGACCCAGCACTTC
NA	NA	TRBV7-2	TRBJ1-1	CASSFGGQGGFTEAFF	TGTGCCAGCAGCTTTGGTGGGCAGGGAGGGTTCACTGAAGCTTTCTTT
TRBD1	many	TRBV20-1	TRBJ1-1	CSAHRGLDTEAFF	TGCAGTGCCCACAGGGGTTTAGACACTGAAGCTTTCTTT
NA	NA	TRBV5-1	TRBJ2-5	CASSLEAGGSQYF	TGCGCCAGCAGCTTGGAGGCAGGGGGGTCCCAGTACTTC
NA	NA	TRBV10-3	TRBJ1-5	CAISESLRDPHF	TGTGCCATCAGTGAGTCTCTAAGGGACCCGCATTTT
TRBD1	few	TRBV10-3	TRBJ1-1	CAIRTGANLNTEAFF	TGTGCCATCAGGACAGGGGCTAACTTAAACACTGAAGCTTTCTTT
TRBD2	NA	TRBV10-3	TRBJ2-5	CAIDDGGGRQETQYF	TGTGCCATCGACGACGGGGGGGGCCGCCAAGAGACCCAGTACTTC
TRBD1	NA	TRBV11-2	TRBJ2-2	CASSEGRGYTGELFF	TGTGCCAGCAGTGAAGGCAGGGGGTACACCGGGGAGCTGTTTTTT
NA	many	TRBV12-3/TRBV12-4	TRBJ1-6	CASSSQVNSPLHF	TGTGCCAGCAGTTCCCAGGTTAATTCACCCCTCCACTTT
NA	NA	TRBV20-1	TRBJ1-1	CSAREILNTEAFF	TGCAGTGCTAGAGAGATACTGAACACTGAAGCTTTCTTT
NA	NA	TRBV19	TRBJ1-6	CASSMTLSSYNSPLHF	TGTGCCAGTAGTATGACCCTGAGCTCCTATAATTCACCCCTCCACTTT
NA	NA	TRBV7-9	TRBJ2-2	CASHGAPNTGELFF	TGTGCCAGCCACGGCGCCCCGAACACCGGGGAGCTGTTTTTT
NA	few	TRBV19	TRBJ1-5	CASSIKEGLPQHF	TGTGCCAGTAGTATCAAGGAGGGGCTACCCCAGCATTTT
NA	NA	TRBV6-6	TRBJ1-1	CASSYVLYAEAFF	TGTGCCAGCAGTTACGTCCTCTACGCTGAAGCTTTCTTT
TRBD2	NA	TRBV7-9	TRBJ2-7	CARNSGGLSSYEQYF	TGTGCCAGGAATAGCGGGGGGCTGAGCTCCTACGAGCAGTACTTC
NA	NA	TRBV6-1	TRBJ1-3	CASRAPSSGNTIYF	TGTGCCAGCAGGGCCCCGAGCTCTGGAAACACCATATATTTT
NA	few	TRBV25-1	TRBJ1-6	CASLGGNSPLHF	TGTGCCAGCTTAGGGGGTAATTCACCCCTCCACTTT
NA	NA	TRBV24-1	TRBJ1-1	CATTGEAYTEAFF	TGTGCCACCACCGGGGAAGCGTACACTGAAGCTTTCTTT
TRBD2	few	TRBV7-9	TRBJ2-6	CASSQGARGLAGAGANVLTF	TGTGCCAGCAGCCAAGGCGCTCGAGGACTAGCGGGGGCTGGGGCCAACGTCCTGACTTTC
NA	few	TRBV7-9	TRBJ2-7	CASSQTPGLSSSYEQYF	TGTGCCAGCAGCCAAACCCCGGGCCTATCGAGCTCCTACGAGCAGTACTTC
TRBD1	NA	TRBV5-1	TRBJ2-5	CASSSGQGHSPETQYF	TGCGCCAGCAGCTCGGGACAGGGCCATAGCCCAGAGACCCAGTACTTC
NA	NA	TRBV20-1	TRBJ1-4	CSARGGVSLNEKLFF	TGCAGTGCTAGAGGGGGGGTCAGCCTTAATGAAAAACTGTTTTTT
NA	many	TRBV7-3	TRBJ1-5	CASSPQGGNQPQHF	TGTGCCAGCAGCCCTCAGGGAGGGAATCAGCCCCAGCATTTT
TRBD2	few	TRBV9	TRBJ2-7	CASSVAGGRAGEQYF	TGTGCCAGCAGCGTAGCTGGCGGGAGGGCAGGCGAGCAGTACTTC
NA	many	TRBV10-3	TRBJ1-6	CAISDPKRGAGSPLHF	TGTGCCATCAGTGATCCAAAAAGGGGGGCTGGTTCACCCCTCCACTTT
NA	NA	TRBV29-1	TRBJ1-1	CSVDQGQGEAFF	TGCAGCGTTGATCAAGGGCAAGGTGAAGCTTTCTTT
TRBD1	NA	TRBV5-8	TRBJ1-2	CASSQEGGGGGYTF	TGTGCCAGCAGCCAAGAAGGGGGCGGGGGGGGCTACACCTTC
TRBD1	NA	TRBV20-1	TRBJ1-5	CSARDRGSTQPQHF	TGCAGTGCTAGGGACAGGGGGAGCACTCAGCCCCAGCATTTT
NA	few	TRBV7-9	TRBJ1-1	CASSLNSGLSEAFF	TGTGCCAGCAGCCTTAACTCGGGACTCTCGGAAGCTTTCTTT
TRBD1	NA	TRBV7-2	TRBJ2-7	CASSSEPGQIYEQYF	TGTGCCAGCAGCTCGGAACCGGGACAGATCTACGAGCAGTACTTC
NA	many	TRBV7-9	TRBJ1-3	CASSFRRDLGNTIYF	TGTGCCAGCAGCTTCCGCCGGGACCTTGGAAACACCATATATTTT
TRBD2	few	TRBV7-9	TRBJ2-7	CASSRGPSGRYEQYF	TGTGCCAGCAGCAGGGGGCCTAGCGGGAGATACGAGCAGTACTTC
TRBD1	NA	TRBV5-1	TRBJ1-2	CAGGLDRGHYGYTF	TGCGCCGGCGGCTTGGACAGGGGGCACTATGGCTACACCTTC
NA	NA	TRBV7-9	TRBJ1-1	CASSPTTLTEAFF	TGTGCCAGCAGTCCTACAACACTGACTGAAGCTTTCTTT
TRBD1	once	TRBV10-3	TRBJ2-7	CAIRGPGQGTYEQYF	TGTGCCATCAGGGGTCCGGGACAGGGAACCTACGAGCAGTACTTC
NA	few	TRBV12-3/TRBV12-4	TRBJ2-2	CASRRTGELFF	TGTGCCAGCAGAAGGACCGGGGAGCTGTTTTTT
NA	NA	TRBV29-1	TRBJ1-2	CSGTMTDSYGYTF	TGCAGCGGGACAATGACAGATTCCTATGGCTACACCTTC
NA	few	TRBV9	TRBJ1-4	CASSPDTANEKLFF	TGTGCCAGCAGCCCGGACACCGCTAATGAAAAACTGTTTTTT
NA	NA	TRBV7-9	TRBJ2-5	CASSLEFGETQYF	TGTGCCAGCAGCTTAGAGTTTGGAGAGACCCAGTACTTC
TRBD2	NA	TRBV6-5	TRBJ2-7	CASSLASGSFYGQYF	TGTGCCAGCAGTTTGGCTAGCGGGAGCTTTTACGGGCAGTACTTC
NA	NA	TRBV10-2	TRBJ1-5	CASSDWRQARSNQPQHF	TGTGCCAGCAGTGACTGGAGACAGGCCCGTAGCAATCAGCCCCAGCATTTT
TRBD1	few	TRBV7-2	TRBJ2-7	CASSLTDRGDYEQYF	TGTGCCAGCAGCTTGACGGACAGGGGGGACTACGAGCAGTACTTC
NA	many	TRBV7-9	TRBJ2-7	CASSVSGASYEQYF	TGTGCCAGCAGCGTATCCGGGGCAAGCTACGAGCAGTACTTC
TRBD1	few	TRBV20-1	TRBJ1-5	CSAPRAGQGNVGNQPQHF	TGCAGTGCTCCACGGGCGGGACAGGGAAATGTGGGCAATCAGCCCCAGCATTTT
TRBD1	few	TRBV29-1	TRBJ2-2	CSVPGQGETTGELFF	TGCAGCGTACCTGGACAGGGGGAAACAACCGGGGAGCTGTTTTTT